This T cell receptor (beta chain) derives from a study of blood T cell repertoires in COVID-19. Data came from immunoSEQ multiplex PCR; TCRdb stores just in-frame clones and leaves some out. Of some 160,000 clones in the sample, just under 80% were seen once. There are a few counts of this clone. The CDR3 spans 13 residues. CDR1 is LNHDA and CDR2 is SQIVND in the germline V gene (reference sequence). V lost 8 bases and J 5 bases, leaving 13 bases between the germline ends. The chain is built from TRBV19 and TRBJ1-5; a possible D gene is TRBD1 (5 bases). The sample consisted of peripheral blood. The TCR was taken from a woman older than 75 with acute or convalescent COVID-19. The CDR3 bases are TGTGCCAGTTCCCAGGGTGAATATCAGCCCCAGCATTTT. Protein product: CASSQGEYQPQHF.